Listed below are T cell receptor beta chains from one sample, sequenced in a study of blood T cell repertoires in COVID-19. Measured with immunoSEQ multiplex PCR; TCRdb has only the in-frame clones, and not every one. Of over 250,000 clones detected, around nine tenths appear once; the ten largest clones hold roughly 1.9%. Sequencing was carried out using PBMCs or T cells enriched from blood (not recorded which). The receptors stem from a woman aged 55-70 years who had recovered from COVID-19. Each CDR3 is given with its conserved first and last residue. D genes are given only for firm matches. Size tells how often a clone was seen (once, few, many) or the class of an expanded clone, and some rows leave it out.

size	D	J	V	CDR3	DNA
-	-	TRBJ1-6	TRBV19	CASSIVRNSPLHF	TGTGCCAGTAGTATTGTCCGTAATTCACCCCTCCACTTT
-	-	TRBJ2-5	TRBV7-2	CASRPRSGETQYF	TGTGCCAGCAGGCCTAGGAGTGGAGAGACCCAGTACTTC
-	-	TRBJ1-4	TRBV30	CAWIYRFF	TGTGCCTGGATTTATCGGTTTTTT
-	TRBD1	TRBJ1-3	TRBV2	CASTGGSSGNTIYF	TGTGCCAGCACAGGGGGCTCATCTGGAAACACCATATATTTT
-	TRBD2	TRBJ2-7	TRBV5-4	CASSLGEGNYEQYF	TGTGCCAGCAGCTTGGGGGAGGGGAACTACGAGCAGTACTTC
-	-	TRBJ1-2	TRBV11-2	CASSLVNRIRVGYTF	TGTGCCAGCAGCTTAGTCAATAGGATTCGGGTTGGCTACACCTTC
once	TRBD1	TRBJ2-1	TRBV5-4	CASSSDRGPYNEQFF	TGTGCCAGCAGCTCTGACAGGGGACCCTACAATGAGCAGTTCTTC
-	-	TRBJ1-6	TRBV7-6	CASSLGPGRGIGNSPLHF	TGTGCCAGCAGCTTGGGTCCTGGGAGGGGGATAGGTAATTCACCCCTCCACTTT
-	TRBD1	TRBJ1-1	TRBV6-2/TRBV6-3	CASSRQGPRGAFF	TGTGCCAGCAGTCGACAGGGGCCACGTGGAGCTTTCTTT
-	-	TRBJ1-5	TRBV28	CASSFKSSNQPQHF	TGTGCCAGCAGTTTCAAATCTAGCAATCAGCCCCAGCATTTT
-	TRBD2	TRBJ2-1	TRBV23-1	CASSPLIGRPGLADNEQFF	TGCGCCAGCAGTCCTTTAATCGGTAGGCCGGGACTAGCGGACAATGAGCAGTTCTTC
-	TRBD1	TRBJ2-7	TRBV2	CASRPGTAPSYEQYF	TGTGCCAGCAGGCCGGGGACAGCTCCTTCCTACGAGCAGTACTTC
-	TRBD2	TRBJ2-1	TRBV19	CASSSIAGGYYNEQFF	TGTGCCAGTAGTAGCATAGCGGGGGGTTACTACAATGAGCAGTTCTTC
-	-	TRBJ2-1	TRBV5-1	CASSSGASAYNEQFF	TGCGCCAGCAGCTCTGGGGCTAGCGCCTACAATGAGCAGTTCTTC
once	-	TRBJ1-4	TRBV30	CAWSANYGTYLPQVNEKLFF	TGTGCCTGGAGTGCCAATTACGGGACATACCTTCCTCAGGTTAATGAAAAACTGTTTTTT
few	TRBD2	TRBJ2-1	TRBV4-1	CASSQDPSGGANEQFF	TGCGCCAGCAGCCAAGACCCCAGCGGGGGGGCAAATGAGCAGTTCTTC
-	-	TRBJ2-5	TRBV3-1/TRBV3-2	CASSQMGASKTQYF	TGTGCCAGCAGCCAAATGGGGGCCTCCAAGACCCAGTACTTC
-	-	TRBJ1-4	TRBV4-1	CASSQGTTRNEKLFF	TGCGCCAGCAGCCAAGGGACTACCCGGAATGAAAAACTGTTTTTT